The 16 T cell receptor beta chains given below trace back to one sample, sequenced in a study of technical replicates of blood from a handful of donors. Assay: immunoSEQ multiplex PCR; the TCRdb copy retains only in-frame clones and omits some. Of 98,000 or so clones in the sample, more than 90% were seen once. Sequenced: T cells isolated from PBMCs. The source of these receptors is a human donor in good health.

This chain joins TRBV6-5 and TRBJ2-6; TRBD2 is a possible D gene (5 bases). Germline V gives CDR1 MNHEY, CDR2 SVGAGI. Deletions cut 2 bases from V and 3 bases from J, with 11 bases between. This CDR3 contains 16 residues. CDR3 protein: CASSYITEVGANVLTF. The CDR3 DNA sequence: TGTGCCAGCAGTTACATCACGGAGGTTGGGGCCAACGTCCTGACTTTC.

The rearrangement joins TRBV18 to TRBJ2-7, with TRBD1 as a possible D gene (6 bases). CDR1 and CDR2 from the germline V gene are KGHSH and LQKENI. The V end was cut by 1 base, the J end by 0 bases, with 16 bases between. CDR3 size: 17 residues. DNA of the CDR3: TGTGCCAGCTCACCACGCCTTACACAGGGTAGCTCCTACGAGCAGTACTTC. Translating it yields CASSPRLTQGSSYEQYF.

The chain recombines TRBV14 with TRBJ2-3, with a tentative D call TRBD1 (7 bases). CDR3 size: 15 residues. V was shortened by 3 bases and J by 3 bases, with 13 bases between the two germline ends. Germline assignment: CDR1 SGHDN and CDR2 FVKESK. The CDR3 reads CASSQLQGRTDTQYF. The CDR3 DNA sequence: TGTGCCAGCAGCCAGCTACAGGGGAGGACAGATACGCAGTATTTT. The variable domain in full, with the rest retrieved from reference TRBV14 and TRBJ2-3, is EAGVTQFPSHSVIEKGQTVTLRCDPISGHDNLYWYRRVMGKEIKFLLHFVKESKQDESGMPNNRFLAERTGGTYSTLKVQPAELEDSGVYFCASSQLQGRTDTQYFGPGTRLTVL.

The chain uses TRBV27 and TRBJ2-1, with 8 positions matching TRBD1. This CDR3 has 19 residues. The germline V gene encodes CDR1 MNHEY and CDR2 SMNVEV (reference sequence). Losses at the gene ends were 2 bases for V and 5 bases for J; bases not matched to a gene: 17. The CDR3 sequence: CASSLIDTGGRGQDNEQFF. Here the CDR3 DNA reads TGTGCCAGCAGTTTAATTGATACAGGGGGACGAGGACAGGACAATGAGCAGTTCTTC.

The chain couples TRBV27 to TRBJ2-7; maybe TRBD2 (5 bases). Germline V gene lookup returns CDR1 MNHEY and CDR2 SMNVEV (reference sequence). This CDR3 region has 15 residues. The V gene lost 3 bases and the J gene lost 3 bases, with 15 bases spanning the gap. The DNA of the CDR3 is TGTGCCAGCAGTTTCGCCGGGGATAGCAACTACGAGCAGTACTTC. Its translation: CASSFAGDSNYEQYF.

This rearrangement joins TRBV27 to TRBJ2-1; D not resolved. From germline, CDR1 is MNHEY and CDR2 SMNVEV (reference sequence). The V end lost 5 bases, the J end lost 0 bases, and 11 bases lay between the germline ends. This CDR3 has 15 residues. CDR3 amino acids: CASSISFNSYNEQFF. The CDR3, as DNA: TGTGCCAGCAGTATTTCTTTTAACTCCTACAATGAGCAGTTCTTC.

The genes are TRBV2 and TRBJ1-1; D is perhaps TRBD1 (5 bases). Trimming pared 8 bases from V and 7 bases from J, leaving 17 bases between. Germline CDR1 SNHLY, CDR2 FYNNEI. The CDR3 length is 13 residues. DNA for the CDR3: TGTGCCAGCGGGAGGGACCCGAGCTATGAAGCTTTCTTT. This translates into CASGRDPSYEAFF.

This clone has a single count. The chain carries TRBV6-1 and TRBJ2-1; the match to TRBD2 covers 14 bases. The CDR3 covers 17 residues. Looked up from germline, CDR1 is MNHNS and CDR2 is SASEGT. With V trimmed by 4 bases and J by 0 bases, 2 bases remained unmatched. In nucleotides, the CDR3 is TGTGCCAGCAGTGGGACTAGCGGGAGGAACTCCTACAATGAGCAGTTCTTC. This gives the protein CASSGTSGRNSYNEQFF.

This chain links TRBV27 with TRBJ2-2, with TRBD2 matching 8 bases. The V gene end was trimmed by 5 bases and the J gene end by 5 bases; junction bases not matched to a gene: 10. The CDR3 runs to 16 residues. Germline lookup yields CDR1 MNHEY and CDR2 SMNVEV (reference sequence). Here the CDR3 DNA reads TGTGCCAGCAGTCTTCTTCGGGGGGGCCGGACCGGGGAGCTGTTTTTT. This translates into CASSLLRGGRTGELFF.

The V call is TRBV2, the J call TRBJ2-3, with 9 bases fitting TRBD2. Losses at the gene ends were 5 bases for V and 6 bases for J; bases not matched to a gene: 6. Germline V gene data show CDR1 as SNHLY and CDR2 as FYNNEI. The CDR3 is 14 residues long. The CDR3 spells CASSSGLAVDTQYF. The CDR3, as DNA: TGTGCCAGCAGTTCGGGACTAGCAGTCGATACGCAGTATTTT.

This clone was detected once. The chain combines TRBV5-1 with TRBJ2-7; tentatively, D is TRBD1 (6 bases). Germline values: CDR1 SGHRS, CDR2 YFSETQ. The CDR3 runs 15 residues. V shed 4 bases and J shed 2 bases, with 16 bases lying between them. DNA for the CDR3: TGCGCCAGCAGCCCCCAGGGGCGATTTACCTACGAGCAGTACTTC. It yields the protein CASSPQGRFTYEQYF.

A single count supports this clone. The chain is built from TRBV2 and TRBJ1-4, with no clear D. With 9 bases removed from V and 6 bases from J, the gap between germline ends came to 14 bases. CDR1 SNHLY and CDR2 FYNNEI come from the germline V gene. The CDR3 has 13 amino acids. CDR3 nucleotide sequence: TGTGCCAGTTCCTGGGAGAACCATGAAAAACTGTTTTTT. Protein product: CASSWENHEKLFF. Based on the CDR3 plus reference TRBV2 and TRBJ1-4, the full variable domain is EPEVTQTPSHQVTQMGQEVILRCVPISNHLYFYWYRQILGQKVEFLVSFYNNEISEKSEIFDDQFSVERPDGSNFTLKIRSTKLEDSAMYFCASSWENHEKLFFGSGTQLSVL.

The chain carries TRBV19 and TRBJ2-7; TRBD1 matches 7 bases. Trimming cost V 5 bases and J 1 base; bases outside gene matches: 8. CDR1 is LNHDA, CDR2 SQIVND, per germline (reference sequence). This CDR3 spans 15 amino acids. The CDR3 DNA is TGTGCCAGTAGTTTGGAACCGGGACAGTCCTACGAGCAGTACTTC. The encoded protein is CASSLEPGQSYEQYF.

The rearrangement joins TRBV4-2 to TRBJ2-3; TRBD2 is a possible D gene (7 bases). The CDR3 loop spans 17 amino acids. CDR1 is LGHNA, CDR2 YNFKEQ, per germline. Trimming took off 3 bases at V and 2 bases at J, with 18 bases between the two ends. In nucleotides, the CDR3 is TGTGCCAGCAGCCACGAACTATCGGGGGGCCTCACAGATACGCAGTATTTT. This gives the protein CASSHELSGGLTDTQYF.

The chain recombines TRBV7-2 with TRBJ1-1, with D possibly TRBD1 on 5 matching bases. CDR1 and CDR2 (germline): SGHTA, FQGNSA. The CDR3 has 19 residues. The V gene lost 5 bases and the J gene lost 2 bases, with 27 bases spanning the gap. The DNA for the CDR3 is TGTGCCAGCAGCCTAGGCGGGGGAGGTAGTGTTTGGGGCAACACTGAAGCTTTCTTT. As protein: CASSLGGGGSVWGNTEAFF.

The chain links TRBV27 to TRBJ2-1, with 11 bases that match TRBD2. Germline loops: CDR1 MNHEY, CDR2 SMNVEV (reference sequence). The CDR3 consists of 17 residues. The V gene end was trimmed by 2 bases and the J gene end by 6 bases; junction bases not matched to a gene: 9. The CDR3 region is CASSLTSGSLITNEQFF. CDR3 nucleotides: TGTGCCAGCAGTTTAACTAGCGGGAGCCTTATCACCAATGAGCAGTTCTTC.